This TCR beta chain was retrieved from a study of control samples from healthy donors and cancer patients. Trimming left V 6 bases short and J 8 bases short, with 13 bases between. This CDR3 region has 12 residues. Data came from immunoSEQ multiplex PCR; TCRdb stores just in-frame clones and leaves some out. Among under 200,000 clones listed, approximately 94% were seen once. The V and J genes are TRBV12-3 or TRBV12-4 and TRBJ1-1; unclear D gene. Sequenced material: blood. The clonotype comes from a woman aged 40-49 years in good health. The CDR3 here is CASRSYRREAFF. The CDR3 nucleotides read TGTGCCAGCAGGTCCTATAGGAGAGAAGCTTTCTTT.